This is a list of T cell receptor beta chains from one sample in a study of human T cells and chemical hapten exposure. TCRdb independently ran MiXCR on the RACE reads; one entry per CDR3 protein. The profile covers 150,000 to 200,000 distinct CDR3 sequences, with 20% to 25% appearing a single time and 2.5% taken by the ten largest. The sequenced sample was whole blood, obtained in connection with sensitization to the hapten diphenylcyclopropenone (DPC). These receptors were obtained from a middle-aged woman with alopecia areata. Some clones in this sample may be carry-over from other donors' samples. Each CDR3 is given without its conserved first and last residue. Fields, in order: J gene, V gene, CDR3 protein.

j_gene: TRBJ1-1
v_gene: TRBV6-5
CDR3aa: ASSYSYRAGVAF

j_gene: TRBJ2-3
v_gene: TRBV7-2
CDR3aa: ASRQTADTQY

j_gene: TRBJ1-3
v_gene: TRBV30
CDR3aa: AWSIGSGNTIY

j_gene: TRBJ2-6
v_gene: TRBV6-5
CDR3aa: ASRGMRLTSGANVLT

j_gene: TRBJ1-6
v_gene: TRBV4-3
CDR3aa: ASSQEDWVSPLH

j_gene: TRBJ2-1
v_gene: TRBV7-9
CDR3aa: ASSLSGSTYNEQF

j_gene: TRBJ2-1
v_gene: TRBV4-1
CDR3aa: ASSQWGASYNEQF

j_gene: TRBJ2-3
v_gene: TRBV23-1
CDR3aa: ASSAVNCLGTAVADTQY

j_gene: TRBJ2-1
v_gene: TRBV14
CDR3aa: ASSQFEGSYNEQF

j_gene: TRBJ2-1
v_gene: TRBV9
CDR3aa: ASSVGLAENEQF

j_gene: TRBJ2-7
v_gene: TRBV5-1
CDR3aa: ASSLEPTPGYEQY

j_gene: TRBJ2-7
v_gene: TRBV6-1
CDR3aa: ASSTPQWQY

j_gene: TRBJ2-1
v_gene: TRBV10-3
CDR3aa: AIGERDEGQF

j_gene: TRBJ1-1
v_gene: TRBV7-8
CDR3aa: ASSLGHSGVTEAF

j_gene: TRBJ1-5
v_gene: TRBV5-1
CDR3aa: ASSLGPLYRDQPQH

j_gene: TRBJ2-7
v_gene: TRBV4-1
CDR3aa: ASSQAGTGDHEQY

j_gene: TRBJ1-2
v_gene: TRBV15
CDR3aa: ATSRDRQYGYT

j_gene: TRBJ1-3
v_gene: TRBV20-1
CDR3aa: SARDFDASSGNTIY

j_gene: TRBJ2-2
v_gene: TRBV7-9
CDR3aa: ASSLWKRLAVNTGELF

j_gene: TRBJ2-1
v_gene: TRBV28
CDR3aa: ASSLRRSSYNEQF

j_gene: TRBJ2-7
v_gene: TRBV6-2/TRBV6-3
CDR3aa: ASSNQLAGQSYEQY

j_gene: TRBJ2-7
v_gene: TRBV6-5
CDR3aa: ASSSPVGYEQY

j_gene: TRBJ2-7
v_gene: TRBV20-1
CDR3aa: SANGQAKGYEQY

j_gene: TRBJ2-2
v_gene: TRBV29-1
CDR3aa: SVKREGLTGELF

j_gene: TRBJ2-1
v_gene: TRBV9
CDR3aa: ASSPRPSGTYNEQF

j_gene: TRBJ2-3
v_gene: TRBV29-1
CDR3aa: SSRTSGNTDTQY